The next 21 T cell receptor beta chains were all read from a single sample in a study of blood T cell repertoires in COVID-19. Sequencing was performed with immunoSEQ multiplex PCR; in TCRdb, only in-frame clones are kept and a portion is missing. The sample lists over 65,000 clones, 75% to 95% occurring once. The sequenced material came from peripheral blood. The receptors were sampled from a woman older than 75 with acute or convalescent COVID-19.

The genes are TRBV28 and TRBJ2-2, with TRBD2 matching 7 bases. The CDR3 covers 16 residues. CDR1 MDHEN and CDR2 SYDVKM come from the germline V gene. The J segment lost 2 bases and the V segment lost 6 bases, leaving 9 bases of the junction unmatched. The CDR3 spells CASSPMGGPNTGELFF. The DNA of the CDR3 is TGTGCCAGCAGCCCGATGGGAGGGCCTAACACCGGGGAGCTGTTTTTT. The entire variable domain, with the rest obtained from reference TRBV28 and TRBJ2-2, is as follows: DVKVTQSSRYLVKRTGEKVFLECVQDMDHENMFWYRQDPGLGLRLIYFSYDVKMKEKGDIPEGYSVSREKKERFSLILESASTNQTSMYLCASSPMGGPNTGELFFGEGSRLTVL.

The V call is TRBV15, the J call TRBJ2-1; 7 nucleotides line up with TRBD2. This CDR3 is built from 17 residues. V was pared by 0 bases and J by 0 bases, with 5 bases of the junction left unmatched. CDR1 is LNHNV and CDR2 is YYDKDF in the germline V gene (reference sequence). The CDR3 DNA follows: TGTGCCACCAGCAGAGAGTTTGGCGGGAGCTCCTACAATGAGCAGTTCTTC. The encoded protein is CATSREFGGSSYNEQFF.

The chain recombines TRBV7-2 with TRBJ2-3; 11 bases fit TRBD2. The V segment lost 1 base and the J segment 2 bases; nucleotides outside the gene matches: 5. Germline loops: CDR1 SGHTA, CDR2 FQGNSA. The CDR3 is 17 amino acids. The CDR3 here is CASSLGQLAGVTDTQYF. CDR3 in DNA: TGTGCCAGCAGCTTAGGGCAACTAGCGGGGGTCACAGATACGCAGTATTTT.

The V and J genes are TRBV5-1 and TRBJ2-3, with 7 bases aligning to TRBD1. V was pared by 3 bases and J by 1 base, with 2 bases of the junction left unmatched. In germline, CDR1 is SGHRS, CDR2 YFSETQ. The CDR3 spans 14 residues. In nucleotides, the CDR3 is TGCGCCAGCAGCTCCGGGACAGGCACAGATACGCAGTATTTT. Encoded protein: CASSSGTGTDTQYF.

The chain couples TRBV7-6 to TRBJ2-1; 12 bases are shared with TRBD2. Trimming removed 5 bases from V and 10 bases from J; junction bases left unmatched: 9. Germline values: CDR1 SGHVS, CDR2 FNYEAQ. This CDR3 comprises 15 residues. The CDR3 loop reads CASSPRLAGDGEQFF. The DNA for the CDR3 is TGTGCCAGCAGCCCTAGACTAGCGGGGGACGGGGAGCAGTTCTTC.

The V gene is TRBV4-3, the J gene TRBJ1-2, with TRBD1 matching 7 bases. Germline V gene data show CDR1 as LGHNA and CDR2 as YSLEER. V gave up 6 bases and J gave up 8 bases; unmatched junction bases: 12. The length of the CDR3 is 14 residues. In DNA form, the CDR3 reads TGCGCCAGCAGGCGGGACAGTTCTGTTGGCGGCTACACCTTC. Protein product: CASRRDSSVGGYTF.

This clone was found once. This chain connects TRBV6-5 to TRBJ1-4; 9 bases match TRBD1. The CDR3 is made up of 13 amino acids. Germline V CDR1 and CDR2: MNHEY, SVGAGI. The trim removed 6 bases at V and 10 bases at J, leaving 6 bases unmatched. CDR3 DNA: TGTGCCAGCAGCCCCGGACAGGGGAGAAAACTGTTTTTT. Residues: CASSPGQGRKLFF.

This sequence joins TRBV7-6 and TRBJ2-7; possibly TRBD2 for D (5 bases). The germline CDR1 and CDR2 sequences are SGHVS and FNYEAQ. V lost 1 base and J 0 bases, leaving 13 bases between the germline ends. The CDR3 is 16 amino acids. The CDR3 spells CASSLGTVGASYEQYF. CDR3 coding DNA: TGTGCCAGCAGCTTAGGGACTGTAGGAGCCTCCTACGAGCAGTACTTC.

The chain is built from TRBV5-4 and TRBJ1-2, with D possibly being TRBD1 (5 bases). The CDR3 covers 14 residues. Trimming shortened V by 4 bases and J by 10 bases, and 20 bases separated the two germline ends. Germline V lookup: CDR1 SGHNT, CDR2 YYREEE (reference sequence). In DNA, the CDR3 is TGTGCCAGCAGCCCTCAGGGAAGGGGTTCGGACTACACCTTC. Translation: CASSPQGRGSDYTF.

The genes are TRBV6-1 and TRBJ2-1; TRBD2 matches 7 bases. The trim removed 1 base at V and 10 bases at J, leaving 7 bases unmatched. CDR1 and CDR2 (germline): MNHNS, SASEGT. The CDR3 runs 14 residues. CDR3 sequence (DNA): TGTGCCAGCAGTGAAGGGACTAGTAACCGCGAGCAGTTCTTC. Translating it yields CASSEGTSNREQFF.

The rearrangement links TRBV11-2 to TRBJ1-4; D might be TRBD1 (6 bases). Germline-derived CDR1 and CDR2 are SGHAT and FQNNGV. The CDR3 spans 16 residues. Between the trimmed V and J ends, which lost 8 bases and 0 bases, there was a span of 16 bases. CDR3 region: CASHLSRQATNEKLFF. CDR3 in DNA: TGTGCCAGCCATTTGTCCCGACAGGCAACTAATGAAAAACTGTTTTTT.

The rearrangement links TRBV12-3 or TRBV12-4 to TRBJ1-1, with D possibly matching TRBD1 (5 bases). The CDR3 consists of 11 residues. V lost 0 bases and J 12 bases, leaving 8 bases between the germline ends. The CDR3 DNA reads TGTGCCAGCAGTTTAGCGGGGCCGACTTTCTTT. The encoded protein is CASSLAGPTFF.

The chain combines TRBV23-1 with TRBJ2-7, with a possible D match to TRBD2 (5 bases). TRBV23-1 is given ORF status, its function remaining uncertain. With 3 bases removed from V and 6 bases from J, the gap between germline ends came to 18 bases. This CDR3 has 15 amino acids. CDR3 bases: TGCGCCAGCAGTCAGACTCAAGTTTTAGGAGGCGAGCAGTACTTC. Its protein is CASSQTQVLGGEQYF.

The V and J genes are TRBV5-4 and TRBJ2-3; tentative D call: TRBD1 (6 bases). Germline CDR1 is SGHNT and CDR2 is YYREEE (reference sequence). V gave up 1 base and J gave up 0 bases, with 12 bases separating them. CDR3 length: 16 residues. CDR3 region: CASSLPTGPSTDTQYF. In DNA, the CDR3 is TGTGCCAGCAGCTTGCCGACAGGTCCTAGCACAGATACGCAGTATTTT.

The rearrangement links TRBV19 to TRBJ1-2, with D possibly TRBD1 on 6 matching bases. The V end was cut by 1 base, the J end by 4 bases, with 13 bases between. CDR1 LNHDA and CDR2 SQIVND come from the germline V gene (reference sequence). This CDR3 has 15 residues. CDR3: CASSIGGTRAYGYTF. The CDR3, as DNA: TGTGCCAGTAGTATAGGGGGGACAAGGGCCTATGGCTACACCTTC.

This clone was detected a few times. The chain carries TRBV27 and TRBJ2-7; 9 nucleotides line up with TRBD2. The CDR3 has 16 residues. The V gene's germline CDR1 is MNHEY and CDR2 SMNVEV (reference sequence). J lost 7 bases, V lost 3 bases, and 13 bases had no gene match. CDR3 nucleotides: TGTGCCAGCAGTTTTCTAGCGGGACAAGCAACGGATGAGCAGTACTTC. As protein: CASSFLAGQATDEQYF.

The chain is built from TRBV9 and TRBJ2-1; a weak D match, TRBD1 (6 bases). Germline assignment: CDR1 SGDLS and CDR2 YYNGEE. V gave up 0 bases and J gave up 8 bases, with 15 bases separating them. The length of the CDR3 is 15 residues. Here the CDR3 DNA reads TGTGCCAGCAGCGTAGACAGGGTTTTGTTCGATGAGCAGTTCTTC. It translates to CASSVDRVLFDEQFF.

The genes are TRBV18 and TRBJ2-5; 9 bases align to TRBD2. In germline, CDR1 is KGHSH, CDR2 LQKENI. After removal of 4 bases from V and 5 bases from J, the junction contained 11 bases not matched to a gene. The CDR3 loop spans 16 amino acids. In nucleotides, the CDR3 is TGTGCCAGCTCACGCGCCGGGACCGCGGGGGGGGAGACCCAGTACTTC. This codes for CASSRAGTAGGETQYF.

J is TRBJ2-7 and V is TRBV18, with a weak D call TRBD2 (6 bases). V was shortened by 3 bases and J by 10 bases, with 13 bases between the two germline ends. In germline, CDR1 is KGHSH, CDR2 LQKENI. The CDR3 consists of 12 residues. CDR3 bases: TGTGCCAGCTCACCGGACTACGCAAGACAGTACTTC. It encodes CASSPDYARQYF.

This chain joins TRBV5-1 and TRBJ1-5; 10 bases match TRBD1. Trimming cost V 0 bases and J 4 bases; bases outside gene matches: 4. CDR3 size: 16 residues. Germline V gene data show CDR1 as SGHRS and CDR2 as YFSETQ. The CDR3: CASSLEGQGVNQPQHF. Here the CDR3 DNA reads TGCGCCAGCAGCTTGGAAGGACAGGGGGTTAATCAGCCCCAGCATTTT.

The chain combines TRBV29-1 with TRBJ2-5; a possible D gene is TRBD1 (6 bases). Germline V gene lookup returns CDR1 SQVTM and CDR2 ANQGSEA. With 4 bases removed from V and 2 bases from J, the gap between germline ends came to 8 bases. The CDR3 consists of 12 residues. The CDR3 DNA sequence: TGCAGCGTTGTGAGGGGGCAAGAGACCCAGTACTTC. Translating it yields CSVVRGQETQYF.